Here is one TCR beta chain with its context. CDR3 size: 14 residues. Germline V gene lookup returns CDR1 WNHNN and CDR2 SYGVQD (reference sequence). Unmatched junction bases numbered 3, after V lost 5 bases and J lost 4 bases. The sample comes from a study of blood T cell repertoires in COVID-19. Looking at the study overall: Both acute and convalescent COVID-19 samples were obtained from the United States, Italy and Spain.

Original analysis: Quantification of nucleated cells was approximated via reference gene primer amplification. The method was immunoSEQ multiplex PCR; TCRdb's version includes in-frame clones alone and lacks a portion of them. V, J and clone size reflect that table, while D and trimming were determined from the DNA. The top ten clones hold 7.8% of a sample with over 400,000 clones, 85% to 90% of them seen once. It was during active infection that Seattle patients were enrolled and then longitudinally followed. The chain joins TRBV10-1 to TRBJ1-1, with TRBD1 identical over 11 bases. The receptor was derived from a woman in her 50s with COVID-19, enrolled during active disease. The sequenced material came from peripheral blood. The CDR3, as DNA: TGCGCCAGCAGTCCGGGACAGGGGGGCACTGAAGCTTTCTTT. Its translation: CASSPGQGGTEAFF.